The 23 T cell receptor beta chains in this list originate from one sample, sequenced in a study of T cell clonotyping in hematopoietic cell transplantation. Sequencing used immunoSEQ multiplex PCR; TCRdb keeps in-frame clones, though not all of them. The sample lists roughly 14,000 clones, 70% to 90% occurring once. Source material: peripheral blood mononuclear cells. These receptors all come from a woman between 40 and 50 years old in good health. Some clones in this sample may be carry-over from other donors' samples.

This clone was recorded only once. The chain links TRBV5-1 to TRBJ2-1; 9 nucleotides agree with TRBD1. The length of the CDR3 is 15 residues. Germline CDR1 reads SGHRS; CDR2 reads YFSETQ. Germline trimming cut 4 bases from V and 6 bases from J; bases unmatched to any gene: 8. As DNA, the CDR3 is TGCGCCAGCAGCACGGGACAGGGAGACTCCAATGAGCAGTTCTTC. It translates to CASSTGQGDSNEQFF.

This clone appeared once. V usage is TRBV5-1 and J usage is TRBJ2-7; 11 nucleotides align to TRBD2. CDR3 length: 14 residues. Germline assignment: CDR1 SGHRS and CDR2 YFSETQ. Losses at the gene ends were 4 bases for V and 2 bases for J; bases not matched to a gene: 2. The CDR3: CASSTSGGPYEQYF. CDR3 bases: TGCGCCAGCAGCACTAGCGGGGGACCCTACGAGCAGTACTTC.

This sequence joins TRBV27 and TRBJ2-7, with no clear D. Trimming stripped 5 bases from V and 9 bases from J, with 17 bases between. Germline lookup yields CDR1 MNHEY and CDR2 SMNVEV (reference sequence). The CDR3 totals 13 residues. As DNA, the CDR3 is TGTGCCAGCAGTATCGGCCCTACAGTCGGGCAGTACTTC. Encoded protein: CASSIGPTVGQYF.

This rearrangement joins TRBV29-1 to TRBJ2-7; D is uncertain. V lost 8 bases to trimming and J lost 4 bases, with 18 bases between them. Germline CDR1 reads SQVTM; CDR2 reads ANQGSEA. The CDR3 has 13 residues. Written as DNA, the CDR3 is TGCAGCATTACCGGTCCTCTCTGGTACGAGCAGTACTTC. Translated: CSITGPLWYEQYF.

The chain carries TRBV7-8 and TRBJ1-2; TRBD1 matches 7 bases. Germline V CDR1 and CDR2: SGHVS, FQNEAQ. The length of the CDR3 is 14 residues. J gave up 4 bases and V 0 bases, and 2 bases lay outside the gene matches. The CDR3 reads CASSLARQGYGYTF. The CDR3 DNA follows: TGTGCCAGCAGCTTAGCGCGACAGGGCTATGGCTACACCTTC. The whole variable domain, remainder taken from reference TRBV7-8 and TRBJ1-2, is GAGVSQSPRYKVAKRGQDVALRCDPISGHVSLFWYQQALGQGPEFLTYFQNEAQLDKSGLPSDRFFAERPEGSVSTLKIQRTQQEDSAVYLCASSLARQGYGYTFGSGTRLTVV.

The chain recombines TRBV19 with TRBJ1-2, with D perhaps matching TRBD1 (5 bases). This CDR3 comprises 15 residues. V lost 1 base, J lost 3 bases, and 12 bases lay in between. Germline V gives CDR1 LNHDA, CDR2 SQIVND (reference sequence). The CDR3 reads CASSIVLGHDYGYTF. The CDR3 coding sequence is TGTGCCAGTAGTATAGTTTTGGGGCATGACTATGGCTACACCTTC.

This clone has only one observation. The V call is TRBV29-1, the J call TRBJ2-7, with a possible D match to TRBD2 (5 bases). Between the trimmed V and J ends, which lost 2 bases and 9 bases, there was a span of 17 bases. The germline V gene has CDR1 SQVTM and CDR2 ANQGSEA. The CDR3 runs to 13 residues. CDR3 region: CSVEWRTESGQYF. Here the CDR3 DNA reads TGCAGCGTTGAATGGCGGACCGAGAGCGGGCAGTACTTC.

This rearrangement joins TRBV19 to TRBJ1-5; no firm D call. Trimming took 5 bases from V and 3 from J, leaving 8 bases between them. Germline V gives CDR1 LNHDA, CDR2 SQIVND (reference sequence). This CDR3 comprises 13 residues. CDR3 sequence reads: CASSSRINQPQHF. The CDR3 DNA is TGTGCCAGTAGTTCCCGGATCAATCAGCCCCAGCATTTT.

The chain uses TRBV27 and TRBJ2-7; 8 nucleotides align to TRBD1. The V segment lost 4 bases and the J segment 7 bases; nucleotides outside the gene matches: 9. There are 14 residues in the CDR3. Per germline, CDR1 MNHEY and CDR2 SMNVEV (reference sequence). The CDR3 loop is CASSSPDRVVEQYF. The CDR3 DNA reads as TGTGCCAGCAGTTCCCCGGACAGGGTCGTTGAGCAGTACTTC.

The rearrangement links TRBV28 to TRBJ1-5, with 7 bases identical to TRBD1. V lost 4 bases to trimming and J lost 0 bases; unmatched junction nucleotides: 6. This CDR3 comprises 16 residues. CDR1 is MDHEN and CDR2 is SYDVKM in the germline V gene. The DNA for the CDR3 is TGTGCCAGCAGTTCACCGGGACAGCTTAGCAATCAGCCCCAGCATTTT. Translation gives CASSSPGQLSNQPQHF.

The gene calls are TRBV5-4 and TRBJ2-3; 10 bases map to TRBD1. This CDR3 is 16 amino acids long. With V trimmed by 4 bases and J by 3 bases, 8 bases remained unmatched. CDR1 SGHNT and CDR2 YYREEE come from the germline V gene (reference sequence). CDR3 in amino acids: CASSTTGTGVTDTQYF. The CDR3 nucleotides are TGTGCCAGCAGCACTACCGGGACAGGGGTTACAGATACGCAGTATTTT.

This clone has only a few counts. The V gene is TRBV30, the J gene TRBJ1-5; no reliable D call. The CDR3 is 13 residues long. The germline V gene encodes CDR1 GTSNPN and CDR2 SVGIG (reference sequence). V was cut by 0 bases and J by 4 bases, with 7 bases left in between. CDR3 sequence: CAWSVQANQPQHF. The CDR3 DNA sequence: TGTGCCTGGAGTGTTCAGGCGAATCAGCCCCAGCATTTT. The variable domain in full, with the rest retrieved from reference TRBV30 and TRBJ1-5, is SQTIHQWPATLVQPVGSPLSLECTVEGTSNPNLYWYRQAAGRGLQLLFYSVGIGQISSEVPQNLSASRPQDRQFILSSKKLLLSDSGFYLCAWSVQANQPQHFGDGTRLSIL.

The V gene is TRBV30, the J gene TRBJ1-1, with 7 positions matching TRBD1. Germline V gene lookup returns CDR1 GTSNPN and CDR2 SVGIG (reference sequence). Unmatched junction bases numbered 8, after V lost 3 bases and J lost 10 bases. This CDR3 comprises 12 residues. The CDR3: CAWSQGGEGAFF. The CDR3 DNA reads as TGTGCCTGGAGCCAGGGGGGAGAGGGAGCTTTCTTT.

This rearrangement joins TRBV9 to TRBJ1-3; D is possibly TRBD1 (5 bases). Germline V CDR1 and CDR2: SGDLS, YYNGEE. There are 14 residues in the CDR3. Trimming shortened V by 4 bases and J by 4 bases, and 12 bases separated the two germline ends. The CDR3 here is CASSSRGAGNTIYF. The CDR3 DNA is TGTGCCAGCAGCTCCCGCGGGGCAGGAAACACCATATATTTT.

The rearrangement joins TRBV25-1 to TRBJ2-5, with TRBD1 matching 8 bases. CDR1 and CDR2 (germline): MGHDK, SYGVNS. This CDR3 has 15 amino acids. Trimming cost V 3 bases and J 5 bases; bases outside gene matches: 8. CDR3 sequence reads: CASSDMTGDEETQYF. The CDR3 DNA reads TGTGCCAGCAGTGACATGACAGGGGATGAGGAGACCCAGTACTTC.

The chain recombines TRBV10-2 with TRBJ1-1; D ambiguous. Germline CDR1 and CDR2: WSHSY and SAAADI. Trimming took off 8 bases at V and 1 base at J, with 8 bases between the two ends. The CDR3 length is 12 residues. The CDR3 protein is CASAEANTEAFF. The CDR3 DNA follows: TGCGCCAGCGCAGAGGCGAACACTGAAGCTTTCTTT.

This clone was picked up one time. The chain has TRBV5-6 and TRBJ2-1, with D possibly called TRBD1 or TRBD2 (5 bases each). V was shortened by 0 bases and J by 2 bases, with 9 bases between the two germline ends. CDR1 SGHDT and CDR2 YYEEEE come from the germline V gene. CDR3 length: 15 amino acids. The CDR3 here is CASSLAGGTYNEQFF. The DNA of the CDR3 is TGTGCCAGCAGCTTGGCTGGGGGAACCTACAATGAGCAGTTCTTC.

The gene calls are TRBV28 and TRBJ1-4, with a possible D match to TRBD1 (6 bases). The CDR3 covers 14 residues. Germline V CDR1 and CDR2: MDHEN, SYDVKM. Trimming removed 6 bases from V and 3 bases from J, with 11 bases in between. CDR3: CASSPTGANEKLFF. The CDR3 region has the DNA TGTGCCAGCAGCCCGACAGGAGCTAATGAAAAACTGTTTTTT.

CDR3 amino acids: CASSQELASSYNEQFF. As DNA, the CDR3 is TGTGCCAGCAGCCAGGAACTAGCGAGCTCCTACAATGAGCAGTTCTTC. This sequence joins TRBV4-2 and TRBJ2-1, with TRBD2 identical over 7 bases. This CDR3 region has 16 residues. V lost 3 bases to trimming and J lost 0 bases; unmatched junction nucleotides: 5. CDR1 is LGHNA and CDR2 is YNFKEQ in the germline V gene.

The CDR3 sequence: CASSTRQGRGSYEQYF. The CDR3 DNA reads TGTGCCAGCAGTACCCGACAGGGGCGCGGATCCTACGAGCAGTACTTC. The chain employs TRBV28 and TRBJ2-7; 8 bases match TRBD1. The CDR3 runs to 16 residues. Germline CDR1 is MDHEN and CDR2 is SYDVKM. V was pared by 5 bases and J by 1 base, with 10 bases of the junction left unmatched. Drawing the rest from reference TRBV28 and TRBJ2-7, the complete variable domain is DVKVTQSSRYLVKRTGEKVFLECVQDMDHENMFWYRQDPGLGLRLIYFSYDVKMKEKGDIPEGYSVSREKKERFSLILESASTNQTSMYLCASSTRQGRGSYEQYFGPGTRLTVT.

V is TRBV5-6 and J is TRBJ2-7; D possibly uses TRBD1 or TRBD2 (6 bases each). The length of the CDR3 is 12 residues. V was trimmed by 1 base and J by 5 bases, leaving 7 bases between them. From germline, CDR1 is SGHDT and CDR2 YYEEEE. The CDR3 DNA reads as TGTGCCAGCAGCTTGAGGGGGGACGAGCAGTACTTC. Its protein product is CASSLRGDEQYF.

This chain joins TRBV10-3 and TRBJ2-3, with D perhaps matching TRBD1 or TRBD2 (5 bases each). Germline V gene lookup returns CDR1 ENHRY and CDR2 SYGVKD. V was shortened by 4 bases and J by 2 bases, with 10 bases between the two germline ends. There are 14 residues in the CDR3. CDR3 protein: CAISVGASTDTQYF. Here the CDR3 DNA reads TGTGCCATCAGTGTCGGGGCCTCCACAGATACGCAGTATTTT.

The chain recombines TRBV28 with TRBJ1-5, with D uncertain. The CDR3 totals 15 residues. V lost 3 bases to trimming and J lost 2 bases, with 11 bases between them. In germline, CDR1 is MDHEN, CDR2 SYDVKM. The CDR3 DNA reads TGTGCCAGCAGTTTTTCGGTTTTGGGCAATCAGCCCCAGCATTTT. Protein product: CASSFSVLGNQPQHF.